This TCR beta chain emerged from a study of T cells in localized non-small cell lung cancer (TCRdb year 2020). Notes on the research overall: Comparing tumors with uninvolved tumor-adjacent lungs, the study looked at the T cell repertoires of fewer than 250 patients with early-stage NSCLC. NSCLC patients had a mean age of roughly 64 years, and more than 120 were male and 85 to 110 female. The cohort was made up of fewer than 250 treatment-naive NSCLC patients whose localized lung tumors had been resected. Here is what the overall study found, with its caveats: Since the design was exploratory, TCR variables were selected using unadjusted p-values with no false-discovery rate correction. Uninvolved tumor-adjacent lung showed the highest T cell clonality, higher than tumor, which suggests more focused antigenic responses in the adjacent lung. Multi-region tumor sequencing was not performed, so intratumor heterogeneity could not be excluded. Of the top 100 tumor clones, a median of about 53 were detected in paired uninvolved adjacent lung; roughly 29 were also among that lung's top 100. Higher T cell density in blood was associated with longer overall survival, whereas higher clonality in adjacent lung was associated with shorter survival.

A few counts support this clone. No antigen is known for it. No per-base quality is available; no much larger clone lies one base away. The immunoSEQ Assay was used to sequence TCR beta CDR3 regions from DNA. The study's own analysis went as follows. To compute T cell density, TCR beta template counts were normalized to usable DNA, which was estimated by amplifying housekeeping genes. Richness was estimated with the preseqR package, extrapolating to 400,000 templates for PBMC samples and 120,000 templates for tissue samples. Clonality was defined by subtracting Pielou's evenness from one. Tissue-enriched TCRs were identified by differential abundance testing using productive amino-acid clonotypes, minimum total count 5 and alpha 0.1. The Jaccard Index and the Morisita Overlap Index were used to measure how much the repertoires overlapped between compartments. GLIPH grouped TCR beta CDR3s together with public tetramer-defined viral CDR3s, and a viral motif had to include at least three viral sequences and also show V-gene enrichment. Held by TCRdb, this immuneACCESS table contains in-frame sequences only and omits some clones. Under half of the omission traces to an unresolved V gene where checked; the cause of the rest is unknown. V, J and clone size are taken as reported in that table, and D and trimming were inferred from the DNA itself. The sample table records about 40,000 clones; 70% to 90% of these occur just once. The ten largest clones represent 3.5% to 4% of the sample.

Looking up the germline V gene yields CDR1 LGHNT and CDR2 FRNRAP. V loses 0 bases of germline sequence and J loses 1 base, and the interval between the two ends is 15 bases. There are 17 amino acids in the CDR3, from cysteine to phenylalanine inclusive. Only the CDR3 portion is preserved as DNA: 51 bases, with reading frame beginning at the first base. At diagnosis, peripheral blood, uninvolved tumor-adjacent lung and tumor were collected and were preserved as a mix of fresh-frozen and FFPE material. Blood samples were analyzed as peripheral blood mononuclear cells for TCR repertoire profiling. The sample here was peripheral blood, taken before any cancer treatment. This receptor was identified in a man aged 18 to 49 with stage I lung adenocarcinoma. The rearranged chain carries TRBV12-5 and TRBJ1-1, with the D gene uncertain. CDR3 protein: CASGLVIDRPGNTEAFF. Here is the DNA: TGTGCTAGTGGTTTGGTAATAGATCGCCCAGGGAACACTGAAGCTTTCTTT.